The 17 T cell receptor beta chains below come from one sample, sequenced in a study of beta chain features in type 1 diabetes. Findings and limits, study-wide: Moderately but significantly shorter TCRB CDR3s were found in Type 1 diabetes patients in all four CD4+ subsets.

Isolated RNA was reverse transcribed in full, so expressed TCRB transcripts were sequenced. Sequencing was performed with immunoSEQ multiplex PCR; in TCRdb, only in-frame clones are kept and a portion is missing. The sample holds 500,000 to 800,000 clones, around 11% seen once. For these receptors, no antigen is known. The specimen sequenced was naive CD4+ T cells from blood. These receptors were collected from a man aged 25 to 40 with type 1 diabetes.

This clone has only one observation. This chain connects TRBV20-1 to TRBJ1-2; D not resolved. The CDR3 extends over 11 amino acids. Trimming removed 6 bases at V and 6 bases at J, with 11 bases between. Germline values: CDR1 DFQATT, CDR2 SNEGSKA (reference sequence). The CDR3 loop is CSAEVVNGYTF. The CDR3 DNA reads TGCAGTGCAGAGGTCGTCAATGGCTACACCTTC.

V usage is TRBV28 and J usage is TRBJ1-6, with a possible D match to TRBD1 (6 bases). The CDR3 runs 16 residues. V shed 6 bases and J shed 0 bases, with 12 bases lying between them. The germline CDR1 and CDR2 sequences are MDHEN and SYDVKM. CDR3 DNA: TGTGCCAGCAGAGCCAGCAGGGGCTCCTATAATTCACCCCTCCACTTT. Encoded protein: CASRASRGSYNSPLHF. Complete variable domain (other parts from reference TRBV28 and TRBJ1-6): DVKVTQSSRYLVKRTGEKVFLECVQDMDHENMFWYRQDPGLGLRLIYFSYDVKMKEKGDIPEGYSVSREKKERFSLILESASTNQTSMYLCASRASRGSYNSPLHFGNGTRLTVT.

Remarks on this clone: Other DNA sequences in this specimen translate into the identical CDR3. The chain employs TRBV7-2 and TRBJ2-7; D not certain. Trimming shortened V by 1 base and J by 2 bases, and 9 bases separated the two germline ends. The CDR3 totals 14 residues. Germline CDR1 reads SGHTA; CDR2 reads FQGNSA. CDR3 region: CASSLVQVAYEQYF. Here the CDR3 DNA reads TGTGCCAGCAGCTTAGTTCAAGTTGCCTACGAGCAGTACTTC.

The chain is built from TRBV27 and TRBJ2-5; a possible D gene is TRBD1 (6 bases). The CDR3 runs 15 residues. V lost 3 bases and J lost 4, with 15 bases in between. The germline V gene encodes CDR1 MNHEY and CDR2 SMNVEV (reference sequence). The CDR3 sequence: CASSFNTAGAETQYF. The CDR3 DNA follows: TGTGCCAGCAGTTTCAATACCGCAGGGGCAGAGACCCAGTACTTC.

This clone has more than one count but fewer than ten. The chain uses TRBV4-3 and TRBJ2-2, with D perhaps matching TRBD2 (5 bases). Germline V gives CDR1 LGHNA, CDR2 YSLEER. The CDR3 runs 16 residues. V was shortened by 1 base and J by 4 bases, with 13 bases between the two germline ends. The CDR3 reads CASSQVSPGITGELFF. The CDR3 DNA reads as TGCGCCAGCAGCCAAGTCAGTCCGGGGATCACCGGGGAGCTGTTTTTT.

V gene TRBV4-1 combines with J gene TRBJ2-7, with D maybe TRBD2 (5 bases). Between the trimmed V and J ends, which lost 4 bases and 0 bases, there was a span of 13 bases. The CDR3 has 15 amino acids. CDR1 is MGHRA and CDR2 is YSYEKL in the germline V gene. DNA for the CDR3: TGCGCCAGCAGCCGAGGGCTGGCGGGCTCCTACGAGCAGTACTTC. This sequence encodes CASSRGLAGSYEQYF.

The chain links TRBV9 to TRBJ2-7; TRBD2 is a possible D gene (6 bases). CDR3 length: 15 amino acids. Germline loops: CDR1 SGDLS, CDR2 YYNGEE. V lost 0 bases and J 6 bases, leaving 16 bases between the germline ends. The CDR3 sequence is CASSVAGDSNAEQYF. The CDR3 DNA sequence: TGTGCCAGCAGCGTAGCGGGGGACTCCAACGCCGAGCAGTACTTC.

The chain uses TRBV11-2 and TRBJ1-4; the D is unclear. The CDR3 sequence is 14 residues long. V lost 5 bases, J lost 5 bases, and 12 bases lay in between. Germline V gene data show CDR1 as SGHAT and CDR2 as FQNNGV. The CDR3 region has the DNA TGTGCCAGCAGCGATCGGGCCTTCAATGAAAAACTGTTTTTT. Its protein is CASSDRAFNEKLFF. Looking up the rest from reference TRBV11-2 and TRBJ1-4 gives the full variable domain: EAGVAQSPRYKIIEKRQSVAFWCNPISGHATLYWYQQILGQGPKLLIQFQNNGVVDDSQLPKDRFSAERLKGVDSTLKIQPAKLEDSAVYLCASSDRAFNEKLFFGSGTQLSVL.

This clone was recorded a few times. The chain has TRBV7-2 and TRBJ2-5, with D possibly matching TRBD1 (6 bases). Trimming took 5 bases from V and 7 from J, leaving 17 bases between them. The CDR3 spans 14 residues. Germline CDR1 SGHTA, CDR2 FQGNSA. In DNA, the CDR3 is TGTGCCAGCAGCCCCCAAGGACAGTCAGGGACCCAGTACTTC. This codes for CASSPQGQSGTQYF.

CDR3 protein: CASSLGDGTPGYEQYF. In DNA form, the CDR3 reads TGTGCCAGCAGCTTAGGCGACGGGACACCCGGATACGAGCAGTACTTC. The chain joins TRBV7-2 to TRBJ2-7; D may be TRBD1 (6 bases). This CDR3 is built from 16 residues. Per the germline V gene, CDR1 is SGHTA and CDR2 is FQGNSA. V was pared by 1 base and J by 4 bases, with 17 bases between.

In its sample, this clone was seen a few times. The gene calls are TRBV18 and TRBJ2-4, with 9 bases that match TRBD1. Germline V gives CDR1 KGHSH, CDR2 LQKENI. CDR3 length equals 16 residues. Trimming cost V 2 bases and J 6 bases; bases outside gene matches: 8. In DNA, the CDR3 is TGTGCCAGCTCACCAGTGGGACAGGGAGAGGGAAACATTCAGTACTTC. Amino acids: CASSPVGQGEGNIQYF.

V usage is TRBV7-2 and J usage is TRBJ1-2; a possible D gene is TRBD1 (5 bases). Trimming left V 4 bases short and J 4 bases short, with 10 bases between. The CDR3 contains 13 residues. The germline V gene encodes CDR1 SGHTA and CDR2 FQGNSA. The CDR3 sequence: CASSSGRTYGYTF. CDR3 sequence (DNA): TGTGCCAGCAGCTCGGGACGGACCTATGGCTACACCTTC.

This clone was seen a few times. The same CDR3 is also encoded by other DNA sequences in this sample. V is TRBV19 and J is TRBJ2-5; D possibly corresponds to TRBD2 (5 bases). Trimming removed 4 bases from V and 4 bases from J, with 7 bases in between. CDR3 size: 12 residues. CDR1 is LNHDA, CDR2 SQIVND, per germline (reference sequence). The CDR3 sequence is CASSTAGETQYF. The CDR3 coding sequence is TGTGCCAGTAGTACGGCGGGAGAGACCCAGTACTTC.

This clone was seen a handful of times. This chain connects TRBV16 to TRBJ2-2; the D gene is possibly TRBD1 (6 bases). The length of the CDR3 is 16 residues. The V and J ends lost 2 bases and 0 bases respectively, with 10 bases between them. Per the germline V gene, CDR1 is KGHSY and CDR2 is FQNENV. The chain's CDR3 is CASSQGTGSNTGELFF. The CDR3 DNA reads TGTGCCAGCAGCCAAGGTACAGGGTCGAACACCGGGGAGCTGTTTTTT. Supplemented by reference TRBV16 and TRBJ2-2, the full variable domain reads GEEVAQTPKHLVRGEGQKAKLYCAPIKGHSYVFWYQQVLKNEFKFLISFQNENVFDETGMPKERFSAKCLPNSPCSLEIQATKLEDSAVYFCASSQGTGSNTGELFFGEGSRLTVL.

V gene TRBV5-1 combines with J gene TRBJ1-1; D remains ambiguous. This CDR3 is 17 amino acids long. CDR1 SGHRS and CDR2 YFSETQ come from the germline V gene. V dropped 0 bases and J dropped 1 base, with 16 bases sitting between them. CDR3 sequence reads: CASSLGATVLENTEAFF. CDR3 nucleotide sequence: TGCGCCAGCAGCTTGGGGGCCACGGTCCTTGAGAACACTGAAGCTTTCTTT.

CDR3 loop: CASSSPASGGRNNEQFF. CDR3 nucleotide sequence: TGTGCCAGCAGCTCGCCTGCTAGCGGGGGGCGGAACAATGAGCAGTTCTTC. This chain links TRBV7-2 with TRBJ2-1; the match to TRBD2 covers 11 bases. Germline lookup yields CDR1 SGHTA and CDR2 FQGNSA. The CDR3 runs to 17 residues. Trimming cost V 4 bases and J 5 bases; bases outside gene matches: 10.

The chain is built from TRBV9 and TRBJ2-1; the D is unclear. This CDR3 region has 14 residues. Trimming removed 2 bases at V and 1 base at J, with 7 bases between. In germline, CDR1 is SGDLS, CDR2 YYNGEE. CDR3 protein: CASSVSFSYNEQFF. CDR3 DNA: TGTGCCAGCAGCGTCAGTTTTTCCTACAATGAGCAGTTCTTC.